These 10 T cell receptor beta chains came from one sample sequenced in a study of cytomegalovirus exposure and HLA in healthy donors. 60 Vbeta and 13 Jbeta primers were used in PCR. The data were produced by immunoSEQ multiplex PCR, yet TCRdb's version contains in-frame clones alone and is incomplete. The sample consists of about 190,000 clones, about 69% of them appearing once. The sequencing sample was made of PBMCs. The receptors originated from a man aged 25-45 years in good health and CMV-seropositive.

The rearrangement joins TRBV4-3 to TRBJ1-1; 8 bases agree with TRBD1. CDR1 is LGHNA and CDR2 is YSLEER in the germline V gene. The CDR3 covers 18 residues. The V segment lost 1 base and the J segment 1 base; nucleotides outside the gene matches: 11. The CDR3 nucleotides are TGCGCCAGCAGCCAAGCCCCCCCAGGGGGCGCCGGGAACACTGAAGCTTTCTTT. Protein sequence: CASSQAPPGGAGNTEAFF.

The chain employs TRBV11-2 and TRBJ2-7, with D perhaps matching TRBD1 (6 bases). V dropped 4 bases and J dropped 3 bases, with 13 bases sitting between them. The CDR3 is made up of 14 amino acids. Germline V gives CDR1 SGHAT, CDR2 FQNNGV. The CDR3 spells CASSSPKGGYEQYF. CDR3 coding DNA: TGTGCCAGCAGCTCTCCAAAAGGGGGCTACGAGCAGTACTTC.

The CDR3, as DNA: TGTGCCACCAGTAGTATACAACAGCAAGAAGCTTTCTTT. Translation gives CATSSIQQQEAFF. This chain connects TRBV19 to TRBJ1-1; no clear D. The CDR3 runs to 13 residues. Germline V gives CDR1 LNHDA, CDR2 SQIVND (reference sequence). V dropped 10 bases and J dropped 8 bases, with 20 bases sitting between them.

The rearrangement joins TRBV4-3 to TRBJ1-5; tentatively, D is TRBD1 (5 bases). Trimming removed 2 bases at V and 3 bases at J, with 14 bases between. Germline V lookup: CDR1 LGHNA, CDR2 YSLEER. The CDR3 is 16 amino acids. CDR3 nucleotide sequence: TGCGCCAGCAGCCAAAGCCCTACAGGCTCCAATCAGCCCCAGCATTTT. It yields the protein CASSQSPTGSNQPQHF.

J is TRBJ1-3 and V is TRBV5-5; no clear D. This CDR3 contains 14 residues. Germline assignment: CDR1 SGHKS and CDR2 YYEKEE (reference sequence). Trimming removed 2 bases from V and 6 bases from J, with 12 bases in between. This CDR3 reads CASSFSVDVNTIYF. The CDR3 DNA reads TGTGCCAGCAGCTTCTCGGTAGATGTAAACACCATATATTTT. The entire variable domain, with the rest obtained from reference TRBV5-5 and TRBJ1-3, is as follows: DAGVTQSPTHLIKTRGQQVTLRCSPISGHKSVSWYQQVLGQGPQFIFQYYEKEERGRGNFPDRFSARQFPNYSSELNVNALLLGDSALYLCASSFSVDVNTIYFGEGSWLTVV.

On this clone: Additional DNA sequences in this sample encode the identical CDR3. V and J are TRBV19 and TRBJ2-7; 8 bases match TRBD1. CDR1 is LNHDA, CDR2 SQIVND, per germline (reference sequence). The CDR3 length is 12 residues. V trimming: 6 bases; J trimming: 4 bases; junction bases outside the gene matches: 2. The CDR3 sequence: CASSDRGYEQYF. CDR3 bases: TGTGCCAGTAGCGACAGGGGATACGAGCAGTACTTC. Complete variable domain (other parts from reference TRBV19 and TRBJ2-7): DGGITQSPKYLFRKEGQNVTLSCEQNLNHDAMYWYRQDPGQGLRLIYYSQIVNDFQKGDIAEGYSVSREKKESFPLTVTSAQKNPTAFYLCASSDRGYEQYFGPGTRLTVT.

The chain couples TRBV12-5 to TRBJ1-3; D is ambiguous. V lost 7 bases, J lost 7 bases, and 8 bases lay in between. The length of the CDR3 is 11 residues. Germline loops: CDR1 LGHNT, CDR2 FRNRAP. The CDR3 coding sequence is TGTGCTAGTGCCCGGTTGAACACCATATATTTT. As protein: CASARLNTIYF.

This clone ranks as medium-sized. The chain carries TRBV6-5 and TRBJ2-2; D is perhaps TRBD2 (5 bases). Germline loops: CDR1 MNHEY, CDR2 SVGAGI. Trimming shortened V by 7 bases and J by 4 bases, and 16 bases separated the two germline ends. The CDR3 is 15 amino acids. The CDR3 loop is CASTKDPAGTGELFF. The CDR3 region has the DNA TGTGCCAGCACCAAAGACCCGGCGGGCACCGGGGAGCTGTTTTTT.

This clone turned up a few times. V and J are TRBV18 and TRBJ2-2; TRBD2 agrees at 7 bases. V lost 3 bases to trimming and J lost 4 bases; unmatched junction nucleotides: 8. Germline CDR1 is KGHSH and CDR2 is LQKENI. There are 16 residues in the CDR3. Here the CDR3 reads CASSPRAGSGTGELFF. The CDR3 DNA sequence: TGTGCCAGCTCACCCAGAGCGGGGTCGGGCACCGGGGAGCTGTTTTTT.

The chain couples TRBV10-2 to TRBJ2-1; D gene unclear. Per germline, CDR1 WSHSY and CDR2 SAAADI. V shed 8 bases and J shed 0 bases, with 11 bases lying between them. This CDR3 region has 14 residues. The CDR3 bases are TGCGCCAGCGGAGATAAACCCTCCTACAATGAGCAGTTCTTC. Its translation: CASGDKPSYNEQFF.